This TCR beta chain was documented in a study of PD-1 blockade in classical Hodgkin lymphoma. CDR3 length: 18 amino acids. The trim removed 3 bases at V and 0 bases at J, leaving 8 bases unmatched. CDR1 and CDR2 (germline): SEHNR, FQNEAQ (reference sequence). Every one of the patients relapsed after autologous stem cell transplantation (brentuximab vedotin exposure was variable). In the case of this clone: Its antigen is not identified.

Overall study findings and caveats: CD4+ TCR diversity, unlike CD8+, rose significantly by C4D1. Baseline TCR diversity was reportedly lower in newly diagnosed patients than in healthy donors. It was reported as lower still in relapsed/refractory patients.

The protocol was immunoSEQ multiplex PCR, while the TCRdb copy is restricted to in-frame clones and leaves out a portion. The sample has 70,000 to 85,000 clones, roughly 91% seen once. Specimen: peripheral blood mononuclear cells (PBMCs), collected at baseline. The chain recombines TRBV7-9 with TRBJ2-4; 10 nucleotides match TRBD2. The origin of this receptor is a human donor with classical Hodgkin lymphoma. CDR3 DNA sequence: TGTGCCAGCAGCTTCCCTGCTAGCGGGGGAATAGCCAAAAACATTCAGTACTTC. Protein sequence: CASSFPASGGIAKNIQYF.